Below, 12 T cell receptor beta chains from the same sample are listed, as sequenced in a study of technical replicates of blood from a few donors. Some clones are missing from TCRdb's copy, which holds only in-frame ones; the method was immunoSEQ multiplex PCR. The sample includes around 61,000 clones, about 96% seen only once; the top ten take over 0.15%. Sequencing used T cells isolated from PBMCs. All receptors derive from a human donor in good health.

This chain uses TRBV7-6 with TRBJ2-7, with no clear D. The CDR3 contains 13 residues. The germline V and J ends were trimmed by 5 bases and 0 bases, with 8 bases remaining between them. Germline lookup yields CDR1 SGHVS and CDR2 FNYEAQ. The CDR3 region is CASSPRRSYEQYF. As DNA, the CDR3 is TGTGCCAGCAGCCCGCGTCGCTCCTACGAGCAGTACTTC. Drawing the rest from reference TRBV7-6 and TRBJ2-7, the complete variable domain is GAGVSQSPRYKVTKRGQDVALRCDPISGHVSLYWYRQALGQGPEFLTYFNYEAQQDKSGLPNDRFSAERPEGSISTLTIQRTEQRDSAMYRCASSPRRSYEQYFGPGTRLTVT.

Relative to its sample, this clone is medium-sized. The CDR3 nucleotides read TGTGCCAGCAGCGCGGGACTACAAAATCAGCCCCAGCATTTT. This encodes CASSAGLQNQPQHF. The rearrangement joins TRBV6-5 to TRBJ1-5, with D possibly TRBD1 on 5 matching bases. The germline V gene encodes CDR1 MNHEY and CDR2 SVGAGI. Trimming shortened V by 6 bases and J by 4 bases, and 13 bases separated the two germline ends. The CDR3 has 14 amino acids.

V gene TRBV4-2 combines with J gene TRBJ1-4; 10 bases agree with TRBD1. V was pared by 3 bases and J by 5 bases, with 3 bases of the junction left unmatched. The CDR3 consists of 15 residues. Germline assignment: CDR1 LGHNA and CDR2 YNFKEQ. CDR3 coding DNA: TGTGCCAGCAGCCAGGGGGACAGGGGCAATGAAAAACTGTTTTTT. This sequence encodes CASSQGDRGNEKLFF.

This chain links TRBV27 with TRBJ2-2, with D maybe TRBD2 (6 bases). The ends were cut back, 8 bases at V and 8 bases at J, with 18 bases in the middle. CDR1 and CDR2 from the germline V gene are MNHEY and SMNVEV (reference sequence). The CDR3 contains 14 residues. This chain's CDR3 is CASAWGVGGGELFF. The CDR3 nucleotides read TGTGCCAGCGCTTGGGGGGTAGGAGGGGGGGAGCTGTTTTTT.

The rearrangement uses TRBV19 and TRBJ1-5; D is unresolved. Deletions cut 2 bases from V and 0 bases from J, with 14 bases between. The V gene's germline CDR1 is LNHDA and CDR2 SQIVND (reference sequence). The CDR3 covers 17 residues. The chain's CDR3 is CASSIIPGGYSNQPQHF. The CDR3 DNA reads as TGTGCCAGTAGTATAATTCCCGGAGGCTATAGCAATCAGCCCCAGCATTTT.

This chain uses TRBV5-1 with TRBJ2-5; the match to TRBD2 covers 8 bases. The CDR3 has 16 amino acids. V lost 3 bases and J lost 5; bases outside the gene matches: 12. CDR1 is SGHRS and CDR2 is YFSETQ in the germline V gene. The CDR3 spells CASSSASGWKGETQYF. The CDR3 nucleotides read TGCGCCAGCAGCTCGGCTAGCGGGTGGAAAGGGGAGACCCAGTACTTC.

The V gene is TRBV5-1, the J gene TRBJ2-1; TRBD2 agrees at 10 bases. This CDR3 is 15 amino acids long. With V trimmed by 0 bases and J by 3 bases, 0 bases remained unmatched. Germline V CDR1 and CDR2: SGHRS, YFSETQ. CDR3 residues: CASSLASGGYNEQFF. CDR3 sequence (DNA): TGCGCCAGCAGCTTGGCTAGCGGGGGCTACAATGAGCAGTTCTTC.

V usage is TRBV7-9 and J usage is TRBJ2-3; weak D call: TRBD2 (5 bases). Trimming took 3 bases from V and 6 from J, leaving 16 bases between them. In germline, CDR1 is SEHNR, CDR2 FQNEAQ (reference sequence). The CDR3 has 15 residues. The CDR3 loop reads CASSLFGHGEDTQYF. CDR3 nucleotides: TGTGCCAGCAGCTTGTTCGGCCACGGGGAGGATACGCAGTATTTT.

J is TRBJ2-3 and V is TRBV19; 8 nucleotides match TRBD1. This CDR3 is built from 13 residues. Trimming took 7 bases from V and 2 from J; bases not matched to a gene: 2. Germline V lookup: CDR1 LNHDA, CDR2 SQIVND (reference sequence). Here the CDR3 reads CASMTGDTDTQYF. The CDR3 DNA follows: TGTGCCAGTATGACAGGGGACACAGATACGCAGTATTTT.

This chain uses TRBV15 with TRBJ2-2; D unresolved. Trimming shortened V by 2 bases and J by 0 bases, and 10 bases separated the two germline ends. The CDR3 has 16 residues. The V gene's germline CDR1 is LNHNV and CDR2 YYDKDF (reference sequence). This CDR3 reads CATSRYTTANTGELFF. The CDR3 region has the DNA TGTGCCACCAGCAGATATACCACTGCGAACACCGGGGAGCTGTTTTTT.

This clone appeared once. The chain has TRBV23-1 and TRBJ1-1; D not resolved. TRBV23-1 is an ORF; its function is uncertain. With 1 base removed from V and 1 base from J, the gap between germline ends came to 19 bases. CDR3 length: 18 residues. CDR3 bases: TGCGCCAGCAGTCAATTTGAGCTGAGGGAGAATGAGAACACTGAAGCTTTCTTT. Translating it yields CASSQFELRENENTEAFF.

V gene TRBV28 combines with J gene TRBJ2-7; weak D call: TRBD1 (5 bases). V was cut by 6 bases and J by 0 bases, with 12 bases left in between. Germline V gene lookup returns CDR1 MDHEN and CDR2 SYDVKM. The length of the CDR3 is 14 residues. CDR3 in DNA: TGTGCCAGCAGGACCACAGGAATCTCCTACGAGCAGTACTTC. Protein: CASRTTGISYEQYF.